The rows below give T cell receptor beta chains drawn from one sample of a study of beta chain features in type 1 diabetes. Repertoires were generated with immunoSEQ multiplex PCR, while TCRdb's copy carries only in-frame clones and drops some. The sample holds around 280,000 clones, about 8.5% seen once. The specimen sequenced was central memory CD4+ T cells from blood. The origin of the receptors is a woman aged 18-29 years in good health. Each CDR3 is given with its conserved first and last residue. The D gene is left open where the match is weak. Clone size appears in some rows only: once, few, many, or a class for an expanded clone.

clone_size j_call d_call v_call cdr3_nt cdr3_aa
. TRBJ1-1 . TRBV14 TGTGCCAGCAGCCAAAACAACGGGGACGGAGCTTTCTTT CASSQNNGDGAFF
. TRBJ2-5 . TRBV7-8 TGTGCCAGCGCCCGTCTAGCGGAGACCCAGTACTTC CASARLAETQYF
. TRBJ2-6 . TRBV7-3 TGTGCCCCCCAGGTCGTCACCGGGGCCAACGTCCTGACTTTC CAPQVVTGANVLTF
. TRBJ1-6 . TRBV19 TGTGCCAGTATGGGACCGGGACAATCAAATAATTCACCCCTCCACTTT CASMGPGQSNNSPLHF
. TRBJ1-3 . TRBV7-9 TGTGCCAGCAGCTTAGAGGTCTTCTCTGGAAACACCATATATTTT CASSLEVFSGNTIYF
few TRBJ2-1 TRBD2 TRBV7-2 TGTGCCAGCAGCTTAGTTGGCCCCTCTAGCGGGAAAAACAATGAGCAGTTCTTC CASSLVGPSSGKNNEQFF
. TRBJ2-7 . TRBV4-3 TGCGCCAGCAGCCTAGCGGAAAGCTACGAGCAGTACTTC CASSLAESYEQYF
. TRBJ2-5 . TRBV9 TGTGCCAGCAGCGTTCGTCAACAAGAGACCCAGTACTTC CASSVRQQETQYF
few TRBJ2-3 . TRBV7-6 TGTGCCAGCAGCTCGACTAGGTCGTCCACAGATACGCAGTATTTT CASSSTRSSTDTQYF
. TRBJ1-1 . TRBV27 TGTGCCAGCAGTCGGGGGCGCGGGAACACTGAAGCTTTCTTT CASSRGRGNTEAFF
. TRBJ1-3 . TRBV7-9 TGTGCCAGCAGCTTAGGGGACACCATATATTTT CASSLGDTIYF
few TRBJ2-2 . TRBV18 TGTGCCAGCTCACAGTACTCTGGGGGCACCGGGGAGCTGTTTTTT CASSQYSGGTGELFF
. TRBJ2-5 . TRBV10-3 TGTGCCATCGGACGTGAGGGGGAGACCCAGTACTTC CAIGREGETQYF
. TRBJ2-5 . TRBV28 TGTGCCAGCAGTTCCCCGGATGAGACCCAGTACTTC CASSSPDETQYF